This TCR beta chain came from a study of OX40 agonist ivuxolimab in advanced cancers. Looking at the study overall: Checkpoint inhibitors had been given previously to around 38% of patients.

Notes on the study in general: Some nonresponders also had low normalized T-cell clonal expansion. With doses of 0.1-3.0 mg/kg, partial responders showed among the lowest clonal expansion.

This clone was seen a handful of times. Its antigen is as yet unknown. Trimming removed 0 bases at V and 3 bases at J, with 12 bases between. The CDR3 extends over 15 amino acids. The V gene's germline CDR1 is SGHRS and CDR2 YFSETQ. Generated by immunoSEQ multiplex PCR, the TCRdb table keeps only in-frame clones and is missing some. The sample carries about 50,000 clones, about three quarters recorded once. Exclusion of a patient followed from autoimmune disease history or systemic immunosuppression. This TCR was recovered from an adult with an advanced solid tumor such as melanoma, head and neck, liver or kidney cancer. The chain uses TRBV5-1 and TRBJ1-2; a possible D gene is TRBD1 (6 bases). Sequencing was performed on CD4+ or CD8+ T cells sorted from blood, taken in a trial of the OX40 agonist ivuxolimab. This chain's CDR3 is CASSLGGGDDYGYTF. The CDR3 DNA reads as TGCGCCAGCAGCTTGGGCGGGGGCGACGACTATGGCTACACCTTC.